Listed below are T cell receptor beta chains from one sample, sequenced in a study of identical twins. TCRdb re-called the 5' RACE reads through MiXCR, storing one row per CDR3 protein. The table has about 530,000 distinct CDR3 sequences, 13% to 15% seen once. The same sample was also studied in work on yellow fever vaccine responses in identical twins.

The sample consisted of CD4+ T cells sorted from blood. The source is a woman aged 18-29 years in good health. The CDR3 runs from the conserved cysteine through the conserved F or W. A D gene is named only where the DNA matches it firmly. Clone size appears in some rows only: once, few, many, or a class for an expanded clone.

TRBJ2-2 | TRBV6-2/TRBV6-3 | few | TRBD2 | TGTGCCAGCAACTTCCCGGGACTAGCTACCGGGGAGCTGTTTTTT | CASNFPGLATGELFF
TRBJ2-6 | TRBV7-2 | . | . | TGTGCCAGCACCCCCGACCATTCTGGGGCCAACGTCCTGACTTTC | CASTPDHSGANVLTF
TRBJ2-3 | TRBV28 | . | . | TGTGCCAGCAGCTATAAAGCGGGTACTAGCACAGATACGCAGTATTTT | CASSYKAGTSTDTQYF
TRBJ1-1 | TRBV12-3/TRBV12-4 | few | . | TGTGCCAGCAGACCCGGGTGGGTCGACACTGAAGCTTTCTTT | CASRPGWVDTEAFF
TRBJ1-2 | TRBV5-1 | few | TRBD1 | TGCGCCAGCAGTTACGTGGGACAGGCGGGCTATGGCTACACCTTC | CASSYVGQAGYGYTF
TRBJ1-1 | TRBV11-2 | many | . | TGTGCCAGCAGCTTCGGGCGGGAGACTGAAGCTTTCTTT | CASSFGRETEAFF
TRBJ2-1 | TRBV9 | few | . | TGTGCCAGCAGCCCTCGAGATTACTCCTACAATGAGCAGTTCTTC | CASSPRDYSYNEQFF
TRBJ2-7 | TRBV18 | few | . | TGTGCCAGCTCACCATCGGGGGTTTTAGCCTACGAGCAGTACTTC | CASSPSGVLAYEQYF
TRBJ1-1 | TRBV27 | . | . | TGTGCCAGCAGTTTGGGTCCCGGGGCCGGCACTGAAGCTTTCTTT | CASSLGPGAGTEAFF
TRBJ2-5 | TRBV5-1 | few | . | TGCGCCAGCGGCGACCCAAGCCAAGAGACCCAGTACTTC | CASGDPSQETQYF
TRBJ2-7 | TRBV5-5 | . | TRBD2 | TGTGCCAGCAGCTCGGGGGGAAACTACGAGCAGTACTTC | CASSSGGNYEQYF
TRBJ1-1 | TRBV5-5 | once | . | TGTGCCATCAGCCCACATAAGAACACTGAAGCTTTCTTT | CAISPHKNTEAFF
TRBJ1-4 | TRBV6-1 | . | TRBD1 | TGTGCCAGCAGAGAGCAGGGGGGAAATGAAAAACTGTTTTTT | CASREQGGNEKLFF
TRBJ2-1 | TRBV5-1 | . | TRBD2 | TGCGCCAGCAGCTTGGAGGTCGCTAGCGGGAGGGTAGGCAATGAGCAGTTCTTC | CASSLEVASGRVGNEQFF
TRBJ2-7 | TRBV6-5 | . | TRBD2 | TGTGCCAGCAGTTACGCTAGCGGGAGCTACGAGCAGTACTTC | CASSYASGSYEQYF
TRBJ1-1 | TRBV7-3 | . | TRBD1 | TGTGCCAGCAGCCCGAGGTCCCGGGACAGGGGTTGGAGGAACACTGAAGCTTTCTTT | CASSPRSRDRGWRNTEAFF
TRBJ2-7 | TRBV7-2 | . | . | TGTGCCAGCAGCTTAGTCTCCGGGGGATCCTACGAGCAGTACTTC | CASSLVSGGSYEQYF
TRBJ2-2 | TRBV4-2 | . | TRBD2 | TGTGCCAGCAGCCAAGAAGGTGCTAGCGGGGGGGGCTGGAACACCGGGGAGCTGTTTTTT | CASSQEGASGGGWNTGELFF
TRBJ2-7 | TRBV28 | . | . | TGTGCCAGCAGGCGGGGATCCTACGAGCAGTACTTC | CASRRGSYEQYF
TRBJ2-3 | TRBV12-3/TRBV12-4 | few | . | TGTGCCAGCAGTTCGGCTGGGGTTGTGCTAGCATTAGATACGCAGTATTTT | CASSSAGVVLALDTQYF
TRBJ1-1 | TRBV3-1 | few | TRBD1 | TGTGCCAGCAGCAGACTTGAGACAGCGGACAGGGTGAAATTTGAAGCTTTCTTT | CASSRLETADRVKFEAFF
TRBJ1-2 | TRBV20-1 | . | . | TGCAGTGCTAGAGGAGACAGAACTAATAACTATGGCTACACCTTC | CSARGDRTNNYGYTF
TRBJ2-3 | TRBV5-1 | few | TRBD2 | TGCGCCAGCAGCTTGGAGACTAGCGGGGGCGCCGGAACGCAGTATTTT | CASSLETSGGAGTQYF
TRBJ1-2 | TRBV29-1 | . | TRBD1 | TGCAGCGTGAAGGGACAGGCTTACGGTGGCTACACCTTC | CSVKGQAYGGYTF
TRBJ1-5 | TRBV12-3/TRBV12-4 | many | . | TGTGCCAGCAGCGATAGAGCGGGAGATCAGCCCCAGCATTTT | CASSDRAGDQPQHF
TRBJ1-2 | TRBV5-1 | . | TRBD1 | TGCGCCAGCAGTCCGGACAGGGCCTGGGGCTACACCTTC | CASSPDRAWGYTF
TRBJ1-1 | TRBV19 | . | . | TGTGCCAGTAGTCGGTTTGCCAGGAATTATGAAGCTTTCTTT | CASSRFARNYEAFF
TRBJ2-1 | TRBV5-1 | . | . | TGCGCCAGCACGTGGGGAAGCTCCTACAATGAGCAGTTCTTC | CASTWGSSYNEQFF
TRBJ2-5 | TRBV28 | few | TRBD1 | TGTGCCAGCACTCTGAGGACAGGATCAATGGAGACCCAGTACTTC | CASTLRTGSMETQYF
TRBJ2-1 | TRBV20-1 | few | TRBD2 | TGCAGTGCTAGAGGGAGCGGGAGACGACTGAATGAGCAGTTCTTC | CSARGSGRRLNEQFF
TRBJ2-4 | TRBV5-1 | few | . | TGCGCCAGCAGCTCAGAAATTGGGGCCAAAAACATTCAGTACTTC | CASSSEIGAKNIQYF
TRBJ2-2 | TRBV6-5 | few | . | TGTGCCAGCAGTTACTCGGGCAGGGCGTGGACCGGGGAGCTGTTTTTT | CASSYSGRAWTGELFF
TRBJ2-1 | TRBV6-1 | few | . | TGTGCCAGCAGACCTCAGGCGGACCGCTACAATGAGCAGTTCTTC | CASRPQADRYNEQFF
TRBJ2-5 | TRBV20-1 | few | TRBD2 | TGCAGTGCTAGGGGTGCGGGGGGGCTCGAGACCCAGTACTTC | CSARGAGGLETQYF
TRBJ2-1 | TRBV5-1 | . | TRBD1 | TGCGCCAGCACCCGACAGGGGTCCATTAAGGGGGATGAGCAGTTCTTC | CASTRQGSIKGDEQFF
TRBJ2-7 | TRBV12-3/TRBV12-4 | . | TRBD2 | TGTGCCAGCAGAGATTTGCGGGAGAGCTACGAGCAGTACTTC | CASRDLRESYEQYF
TRBJ1-1 | TRBV20-1 | . | . | TGCAGTGCTCAGGGTAACACTGAAGCTTTCTTT | CSAQGNTEAFF
TRBJ2-7 | TRBV5-1 | few | . | TGCCCCAGCAGCCTGGCAGGGTCCTCCTACGAGCAGTACTTC | CPSSLAGSSYEQYF
TRBJ2-1 | TRBV5-5 | . | TRBD1 | TGTGCCAGCAGTTCCCTGACAGGGCGGGATGAGCAGTTCTTC | CASSSLTGRDEQFF
TRBJ2-5 | TRBV10-3 | few | . | TGTGCCATCAGTGATCCCCCTCCGGGGACCCAGTACTTC | CAISDPPPGTQYF
TRBJ2-2 | TRBV7-9 | . | TRBD2 | TGTGCCAGCAAGCTTTGGGAGGGAAACACCGGGGAGCTGTTTTTT | CASKLWEGNTGELFF
TRBJ2-1 | TRBV28 | few | TRBD2 | TGTGCCAGCAGACCCCTAGCGGGAGCCTTCGGTGAGCAGTTCTTC | CASRPLAGAFGEQFF
TRBJ2-1 | TRBV2 | few | . | TGTGCCAGCAGTGATGTCAGCTATTACAATGAGCAGTTCTTC | CASSDVSYYNEQFF
TRBJ2-1 | TRBV4-1 | . | TRBD1 | TGCGCCAGCAGCCAAATTTTCGGACAGGGTATGAACAATGAGCAGTTCTTC | CASSQIFGQGMNNEQFF
TRBJ2-7 | TRBV5-6 | . | . | TGTGCCAGCAGCTTGGCTGGCGGGATGTACGAGCAGTACTTC | CASSLAGGMYEQYF
TRBJ2-1 | TRBV11-1 | . | TRBD2 | TGTGCCAGCAGCTCACCAGTGGCGGGACTAGCGGGTTACAATGAGCAGTTCTTC | CASSSPVAGLAGYNEQFF
TRBJ1-1 | TRBV6-2/TRBV6-3 | . | . | TGTGCCAGCAGTTACTCTATTTTGGGGGGGCCCGAGGCCCGCTCCATGGACACTGAAGCTTTCTTT | CASSYSILGGPEARSMDTEAFF
TRBJ2-1 | TRBV10-3 | few | TRBD2 | TGTGCCATCAGTGACCCTGGACTAGCGGACAATGAGCAGTTCTTC | CAISDPGLADNEQFF
TRBJ2-1 | TRBV12-3/TRBV12-4 | few | TRBD2 | TGTGCCAGCAGTTGGGAGCGGGAGTTGTTCTTC | CASSWERELFF
TRBJ2-1 | TRBV28 | few | . | TGTGCCAGCAACAACAGAAACTTTTTAAACAATGAGCAGTTCTTC | CASNNRNFLNNEQFF
TRBJ2-7 | TRBV3-1 | few | . | TGTGCCAGCAGCCACGACCCAGCTTCCCTGGGGCAGTACTTC | CASSHDPASLGQYF
TRBJ2-3 | TRBV3-1 | many | TRBD2 | TGTGCCAGCAGCCGCATAACCGGACTAGCGGGGAGGGCGGATACGCAGTATTTT | CASSRITGLAGRADTQYF
TRBJ2-5 | TRBV11-2 | few | . | TGTGCCAGCAGCATGGCAGCCCAAGAGACCCAGTACTTC | CASSMAAQETQYF
TRBJ2-7 | TRBV7-2 | . | . | TGTGCCAGCAGCTTAGCAGCGAGCTCCTACGAGCAGTACTTC | CASSLAASSYEQYF
TRBJ2-7 | TRBV29-1 | few | TRBD2 | TGCAGCGTTGTAGCGGGAGGCAGCGAGCAGTACTTC | CSVVAGGSEQYF
TRBJ2-7 | TRBV28 | few | . | TGTGCCGCGGGGACAGCCTACGAGCAGTACTTC | CAAGTAYEQYF
TRBJ1-6 | TRBV5-1 | . | . | TGCGCCAGCAGCTCCCGGACCAGCTCCTATAATTCACCCCTCCACTTT | CASSSRTSSYNSPLHF